Following are 30 T cell receptor beta chains from one sample sequenced in a study of T-cell reconstitution after alpha-beta-depleted transplantation in children. Unique molecular identifiers were used to barcode this TCRbeta library. Using its own MiXCR run on the PCR reads, TCRdb lists one record per CDR3 protein. The table lists hundreds of thousands of distinct CDR3 sequences, over 10% of them singletons. Sequencing used PBMCs, mostly from graft donor cells, obtained 360 days after TCRalphabeta/CD19-depleted stem cell transplant. These receptors were taken from a male patient under 18 who had a stem cell transplant for acute myeloid leukemia, so the T cells may come from the graft donor.

The chain links TRBV12-3 or TRBV12-4 to TRBJ2-1; 14 bases map to TRBD2. The CDR3 length is 16 residues. The J segment lost 9 bases and the V segment lost 0 bases, leaving 4 bases of the junction unmatched. CDR3 nucleotide sequence: TGTGCCAGCAGTTTAGCGAGACTAGCGGGAGGGCGTGAGCAGTTCTTC. Its protein product is CASSLARLAGGREQFF.

This chain connects TRBV15 to TRBJ1-5; D perhaps matches TRBD1 (5 bases). The CDR3 is 13 amino acids. CDR1 and CDR2 (germline): LNHNV, YYDKDF (reference sequence). Trimming stripped 1 base from V and 10 bases from J, with 11 bases between. The CDR3 loop reads CATSRGGQEPQHF. CDR3 nucleotide sequence: TGTGCCACCAGCAGAGGGGGCCAGGAACCCCAGCATTTT.

The J gene is TRBJ1-1, the V gene TRBV14; no clear D. This CDR3 is 14 amino acids long. With 0 bases removed from V and 0 bases from J, the gap between germline ends came to 5 bases. Germline V gene lookup returns CDR1 SGHDN and CDR2 FVKESK. Written as DNA, the CDR3 is TGTGCCAGCAGCCAAGACCTTATGAACACTGAAGCTTTCTTT. It translates to CASSQDLMNTEAFF.

The chain carries TRBV10-3 and TRBJ2-7; TRBD2 agrees at 9 bases. This CDR3 has 14 amino acids. Trimming cost V 6 bases and J 5 bases; bases outside gene matches: 8. In germline, CDR1 is ENHRY, CDR2 SYGVKD. CDR3 region: CAISLGLAGDEQYF. CDR3 nucleotides: TGTGCCATCAGCCTGGGACTAGCCGGGGACGAGCAGTACTTC.

This clonotype has a handful of counts. The chain uses TRBV20-1 and TRBJ2-7; TRBD2 agrees at 10 bases. V trimming: 4 bases; J trimming: 3 bases; junction bases outside the gene matches: 3. CDR3 length equals 13 residues. The germline CDR1 and CDR2 sequences are DFQATT and SNEGSKA (reference sequence). The CDR3 DNA reads as TGCAGTGCTACTAGCGGGAGTAACTACGAGCAGTACTTC. Translation: CSATSGSNYEQYF.

A few counts support this clonotype. The rearrangement links TRBV28 to TRBJ1-2; no clear D gene. CDR3 length: 14 residues. From germline, CDR1 is MDHEN and CDR2 SYDVKM. V lost 3 bases and J 5 bases, leaving 13 bases between the germline ends. As DNA, the CDR3 is TGTGCCAGCAGTTTTGGGTCCGTGGGATATGGCTACACCTTC. As protein: CASSFGSVGYGYTF.

Many counts were recorded for this clonotype. The gene calls are TRBV28 and TRBJ2-5; 7 bases are shared with TRBD2. The V segment lost 10 bases and the J segment 2 bases; nucleotides outside the gene matches: 10. Germline V gene data show CDR1 as MDHEN and CDR2 as SYDVKM. The CDR3 is made up of 14 amino acids. In DNA, the CDR3 is TGTGCCACCCAGGCAGCGGGAAGTCAAGAGACCCAGTACTTC. It translates to CATQAAGSQETQYF.

The rearrangement links TRBV3-1 to TRBJ2-7; D is unclear. The CDR3 spans 12 residues. The V end was cut by 5 bases, the J end by 5 bases, with 10 bases between. Germline CDR1 is LGHDT and CDR2 is YNNKEL (reference sequence). The DNA for the CDR3 is TGTGCCAGCAGCACAGTGGACCACGAGCAGTACTTC. Amino acid sequence: CASSTVDHEQYF.

This clonotype was seen many times. This chain uses TRBV4-2 with TRBJ2-3; 10 bases match TRBD2. Germline lookup yields CDR1 LGHNA and CDR2 YNFKEQ. The V gene end was trimmed by 0 bases and the J gene end by 0 bases; junction bases not matched to a gene: 3. The CDR3 covers 17 residues. CDR3 loop: CASSQEGSGGSTDTQYF. CDR3 in DNA: TGTGCCAGCAGCCAAGAGGGTAGCGGGGGGAGCACAGATACGCAGTATTTT.

There are a few counts of this clonotype. The V call is TRBV18, the J call TRBJ2-1; 9 positions match TRBD1. CDR3 length: 16 residues. V shed 6 bases, J shed 9 bases, and the junction held 15 bases outside the gene matches. CDR1 and CDR2 (germline): KGHSH, LQKENI. CDR3 amino acids: CASSYEWDRVLGEQFF. The DNA of the CDR3 is TGTGCCAGCTCCTACGAGTGGGACAGGGTTCTCGGTGAGCAGTTCTTC.

About this clonotype itself: This CDR3 is missing its conserved last phenylalanine or tryptophan, likely due to a read error. This chain uses TRBV7-2 with TRBJ1-2; no firm D call. Germline CDR1 SGHTA, CDR2 FQGNSA. The V gene lost 1 base and the J gene lost 2 bases, with 5 bases spanning the gap. The CDR3 contains 13 residues. CDR3 sequence: CASSLDGNYGYTY. The CDR3 DNA is TGTGCCAGCAGCTTAGACGGAAACTATGGCTACACCTAC.

The V and J genes are TRBV6-2 or TRBV6-3 and TRBJ2-7; 13 bases are a match to TRBD2. The CDR3 has 20 amino acids. Trimming removed 2 bases from V and 0 bases from J; junction bases left unmatched: 13. Germline V gene lookup returns CDR1 MNHEY and CDR2 SVGEGT. This CDR3 is CASSYEGLAGTITVSYEQYF. For the CDR3, the DNA is TGTGCCAGCAGTTACGAGGGACTAGCGGGAACGATTACTGTCTCCTACGAGCAGTACTTC.

This clonotype was seen only a few times. The chain joins TRBV20-1 to TRBJ2-7, with 9 positions matching TRBD2. The V gene's germline CDR1 is DFQATT and CDR2 SNEGSKA (reference sequence). This CDR3 is 14 amino acids long. After removal of 5 bases from V and 0 bases from J, the junction contained 5 bases not matched to a gene. The CDR3 sequence is CSAVDSGSSYEQYF. DNA for the CDR3: TGCAGTGCTGTAGATAGCGGGAGCTCCTACGAGCAGTACTTC.

The J gene is TRBJ2-1, the V gene TRBV12-3 or TRBV12-4; unclear D gene. V was clipped by 5 bases and J by 4 bases, with 21 bases between them. The CDR3 extends over 17 amino acids. This CDR3 is CASSRYPDASLYNEQFF. As DNA, the CDR3 is TGTGCCAGCAGTCGTTATCCGGACGCCAGTTTGTACAATGAGCAGTTCTTC.

As DNA, the CDR3 is TGTGCCAGCAGCCCACACCAGACGGGACTAGCGGCCATCCCCTACGAGCAGTACTTC. Translation gives CASSPHQTGLAAIPYEQYF. The rearrangement links TRBV3-1 to TRBJ2-7; 11 positions match TRBD2. The V gene end was trimmed by 4 bases and the J gene end by 2 bases; junction bases not matched to a gene: 16. This CDR3 contains 19 residues. In germline, CDR1 is LGHDT, CDR2 YNNKEL (reference sequence).

This clonotype was recorded at least ten times. In DNA, the CDR3 is TGTGCCAGCAGCTTAATCGACAGTCCGAACACTGAAGCTTTCTTT. Amino acid sequence: CASSLIDSPNTEAFF. This chain connects TRBV7-9 to TRBJ1-1, with TRBD1 as a possible D gene (5 bases). Germline assignment: CDR1 SEHNR and CDR2 FQNEAQ (reference sequence). The germline V and J ends were trimmed by 2 bases and 1 base, with 11 bases remaining between them. This CDR3 has 15 amino acids.

The chain couples TRBV11-2 to TRBJ2-5; the match to TRBD2 covers 7 bases. The CDR3 sequence is 17 residues long. J gave up 2 bases and V 1 base, and 10 bases lay outside the gene matches. The germline V gene has CDR1 SGHAT and CDR2 FQNNGV. The CDR3 protein is CASSLVRLADTQETQYF. The CDR3, as DNA: TGTGCCAGCAGCTTAGTTCGTCTAGCGGATACGCAAGAGACCCAGTACTTC.

The sample holds a few counts of this clonotype. The chain combines TRBV12-3 or TRBV12-4 with TRBJ2-3; TRBD1 or TRBD2 may be the D gene (6 bases each). V dropped 1 base and J dropped 5 bases, with 13 bases sitting between them. The CDR3 spans 15 residues. The DNA for the CDR3 is TGTGCCAGCAGTTTAGATCGAGGAGGGGGAGATACGCAGTATTTT. It yields the protein CASSLDRGGGDTQYF.

This chain connects TRBV29-1 to TRBJ2-7; D uncertain. Trimming shortened V by 5 bases and J by 0 bases, and 20 bases separated the two germline ends. Germline V CDR1 and CDR2: SQVTM, ANQGSEA. The CDR3 length is 16 residues. The CDR3 loop is CSVPRKRWVYSYEQYF. The CDR3 nucleotides are TGCAGCGTTCCCAGGAAGAGGTGGGTATACTCCTACGAGCAGTACTTC.

The chain is built from TRBV11-2 and TRBJ2-3, with 14 bases that match TRBD2. Germline assignment: CDR1 SGHAT and CDR2 FQNNGV. J was trimmed by 1 base and V by 4 bases; bases with no gene match: 7. CDR3 length: 18 amino acids. CDR3 sequence: CASSWGLAGERGTDTQYF. The CDR3 DNA reads TGTGCCAGCAGCTGGGGACTAGCGGGGGAGAGAGGCACAGATACGCAGTATTTT.

This clonotype showed up just once. This sequence joins TRBV10-3 and TRBJ2-5; unclear D gene. The V end lost 7 bases, the J end lost 5 bases, and 14 bases lay between the germline ends. CDR3 length equals 13 residues. From germline, CDR1 is ENHRY and CDR2 SYGVKD. CDR3 protein: CAIIFGRPETQYF. DNA for the CDR3: TGTGCCATCATTTTCGGGCGTCCGGAGACCCAGTACTTC.

The V and J genes are TRBV5-1 and TRBJ2-1; 9 nucleotides agree with TRBD2. This CDR3 is built from 21 residues. Germline values: CDR1 SGHRS, CDR2 YFSETQ. V shed 1 base, J shed 0 bases, and the junction held 17 bases outside the gene matches. In DNA, the CDR3 is TGCGCCAGCAGCTTGCGTTTAGCGGGGGCTTTGAAATTGGGCTCCTACAATGAGCAGTTCTTC. Translation gives CASSLRLAGALKLGSYNEQFF.

The chain links TRBV12-3 or TRBV12-4 to TRBJ1-2; D call uncertain. The CDR3 is 14 amino acids. The germline V and J ends were trimmed by 6 bases and 4 bases, with 15 bases remaining between them. CDR3 coding DNA: TGTGCCAGCAGGTGTAGGGAGGATACCTATGGCTACACCTTC. As protein: CASRCREDTYGYTF.

This clonotype was seen only a few times. Here the CDR3 reads CSARAGGPNEQFF. The CDR3 nucleotides read TGCAGTGCTAGAGCGGGAGGGCCCAATGAGCAGTTCTTC. The V call is TRBV20-1, the J call TRBJ2-1; 8 nucleotides agree with TRBD2. The germline V gene encodes CDR1 DFQATT and CDR2 SNEGSKA (reference sequence). V shed 1 base, J shed 6 bases, and the junction held 2 bases outside the gene matches. The CDR3 totals 13 residues.

CDR3 protein: CSAGLAQLSYNEQFF. CDR3 DNA: TGCAGTGCAGGGCTAGCGCAGCTCTCCTACAATGAGCAGTTCTTC. This chain joins TRBV20-1 and TRBJ2-1, with a weak D call TRBD2 (6 bases). V lost 6 bases and J lost 0, with 15 bases in between. Looked up from germline, CDR1 is DFQATT and CDR2 is SNEGSKA (reference sequence). The CDR3 has 15 residues.

V and J are TRBV7-9 and TRBJ2-7; 10 bases are a match to TRBD2. The CDR3 contains 16 residues. CDR1 is SEHNR and CDR2 is FQNEAQ in the germline V gene (reference sequence). V dropped 2 bases and J dropped 2; count of bases not matched to a gene: 6. CDR3 region: CASSLRGTSATYEQYF. The CDR3 nucleotides read TGTGCCAGCAGCTTAAGAGGGACTAGCGCAACCTACGAGCAGTACTTC.

This clonotype has just a few counts. The chain recombines TRBV6-2 or TRBV6-3 with TRBJ2-1; possibly TRBD1 or TRBD2 for D (5 bases each). CDR3 length equals 15 residues. Trimming pared 8 bases from V and 2 bases from J, leaving 16 bases between. Per the germline V gene, CDR1 is MNHEY and CDR2 is SVGEGT. CDR3 sequence: CASVRESGTYNEQFF. In DNA, the CDR3 is TGTGCCAGCGTCAGGGAGTCTGGCACCTACAATGAGCAGTTCTTC.

There are many counts of this clonotype. The gene calls are TRBV5-1 and TRBJ1-1; D gene unclear. Germline values: CDR1 SGHRS, CDR2 YFSETQ. With 0 bases removed from V and 0 bases from J, the gap between germline ends came to 12 bases. The CDR3 length is 16 residues. The CDR3 is CASSLVPSAMNTEAFF. CDR3 in DNA: TGCGCCAGCAGCTTGGTACCGAGTGCGATGAACACTGAAGCTTTCTTT.

The CDR3 protein is CASSLNGGATQETQYF. The CDR3 nucleotides are TGCGCCAGCAGCTTGAACGGCGGGGCGACTCAAGAGACCCAGTACTTC. The chain employs TRBV5-1 and TRBJ2-5; D might be TRBD2 (6 bases). The CDR3 runs 16 residues. Germline CDR1 and CDR2: SGHRS and YFSETQ. The germline V and J ends were trimmed by 1 base and 2 bases, with 15 bases remaining between them. Full variable domain (missing parts from reference TRBV5-1 and TRBJ2-5): KAGVTQTPRYLIKTRGQQVTLSCSPISGHRSVSWYQQTPGQGLQFLFEYFSETQRNKGNFPGRFSGRQFSNSRSEMNVSTLELGDSALYLCASSLNGGATQETQYFGPGTRLLVL.

This clonotype was seen only a few times. The rearrangement joins TRBV29-1 to TRBJ2-2; possibly TRBD2 for D (5 bases). From germline, CDR1 is SQVTM and CDR2 ANQGSEA. V was clipped by 8 bases and J by 3 bases, with 16 bases between them. This CDR3 has 14 residues. CDR3 region: CSPLRRGDTGELFF. DNA for the CDR3: TGCAGCCCTCTGCGACGGGGAGACACCGGGGAGCTGTTTTTT.